A single T cell receptor (beta chain) is shown here with its context. The sample originates from a study of blood T cell repertoires in COVID-19. Turning to the study itself: The samples span acute and convalescent COVID-19 from the United States, Italy and Spain.

This CDR3 has 15 amino acids. CDR1 and CDR2 (germline): SEHNR, FQNEAQ (reference sequence). V was cut by 5 bases and J by 5 bases, with 19 bases left in between. Original processing methods: Quantification of nucleated cells was approximated via reference gene primer amplification. Some clones are missing from TCRdb's copy, which holds only in-frame ones; the method was immunoSEQ multiplex PCR. V, J and clone size are those of that table, while D and trimming were read from the DNA. Of about 200,000 clones in the sample, around 84% were seen once. V and J are TRBV7-9 and TRBJ2-7; tentative D call: TRBD1 (5 bases). The TCR comes from a human donor in a cohort sampled during active COVID-19. Sequenced: peripheral blood. The CDR3 coding sequence is TGTGCCAGCAGCCGTTTTTCCCAGGGATCCCACGAGCAGTACTTC. Protein: CASSRFSQGSHEQYF.